This TCR beta chain was recovered during a study of cytotoxic CD8 clonotypes in ibrutinib-treated CLL. Looked up from germline, CDR1 is SQVTM and CDR2 is ANQGSEA. CDR3 length: 11 residues. V was pared by 6 bases and J by 9 bases, with 15 bases between. Libraries were prepared by immunoSEQ multiplex PCR; TCRdb keeps only in-frame clonotypes and omits some of them. The table lists 200,000 to 250,000 clones, 65% to 80% of them singletons, with roughly 5.8% in the top ten. The TCR was taken from a human donor with chronic lymphocytic leukemia. The sample here was PBMCs, taken after 12 months of ibrutinib treatment. This rearrangement joins TRBV29-1 to TRBJ2-7; perhaps TRBD2 as D (5 bases). This CDR3 reads CSVSGDVGQYF. CDR3 bases: TGCAGCGTGTCCGGGGATGTGGGGCAGTACTTC.